This T cell receptor beta chain was captured by sequencing in a study of CXCR3-negative and CXCR3-positive naive CD8 T cells. UMI-labeled TRB cDNA libraries were prepared by 5' RACE. TCRdb reanalyzed the 5' RACE reads and collapses them to one entry per CDR3 protein, without DNA. The listing contains some 40,000 distinct CDR3 sequences. The germline gives CDR1 SGHTA, CDR2 FQGTGA. There are 15 residues in the CDR3. Findings and limits, study-wide: Fresh PBMCs went into most assays, and CXCR3 expression partly declined after cryopreservation. Naive subsets did not differ in surface CD5, and the authors estimated TCR strength using properties of the TRB CDR3. Naive cells, whether CXCR3-negative or CXCR3-positive, had similar TRBV-TRBJ usage, while memory cells differed. Memory CD8+ T cell repertoires were far less diverse than both naive subsets.

As to this clonotype: Its target is unknown.

The V call is TRBV7-3, the J call TRBJ2-1; absent DNA, TCRdb's TRBD2 call cannot be checked. This clonotype originated in a human donor in good health. Some clones in this sample may be carry-over from other donors' samples. The sequencing sample was made of memory CD8+ T cells from blood. The CDR3 is CASSPRSGAPNEQFF. The whole variable domain, filled in from reference TRBV7-3 and TRBJ2-1, reads GAGVSQTPSNKVTEKGKYVELRCDPISGHTALYWYRQSLGQGPEFLIYFQGTGAADDSGLPNDRFFAVRPEGSVSTLKIQRTERGDSAVYLCASSPRSGAPNEQFFGPGTRLTVL.